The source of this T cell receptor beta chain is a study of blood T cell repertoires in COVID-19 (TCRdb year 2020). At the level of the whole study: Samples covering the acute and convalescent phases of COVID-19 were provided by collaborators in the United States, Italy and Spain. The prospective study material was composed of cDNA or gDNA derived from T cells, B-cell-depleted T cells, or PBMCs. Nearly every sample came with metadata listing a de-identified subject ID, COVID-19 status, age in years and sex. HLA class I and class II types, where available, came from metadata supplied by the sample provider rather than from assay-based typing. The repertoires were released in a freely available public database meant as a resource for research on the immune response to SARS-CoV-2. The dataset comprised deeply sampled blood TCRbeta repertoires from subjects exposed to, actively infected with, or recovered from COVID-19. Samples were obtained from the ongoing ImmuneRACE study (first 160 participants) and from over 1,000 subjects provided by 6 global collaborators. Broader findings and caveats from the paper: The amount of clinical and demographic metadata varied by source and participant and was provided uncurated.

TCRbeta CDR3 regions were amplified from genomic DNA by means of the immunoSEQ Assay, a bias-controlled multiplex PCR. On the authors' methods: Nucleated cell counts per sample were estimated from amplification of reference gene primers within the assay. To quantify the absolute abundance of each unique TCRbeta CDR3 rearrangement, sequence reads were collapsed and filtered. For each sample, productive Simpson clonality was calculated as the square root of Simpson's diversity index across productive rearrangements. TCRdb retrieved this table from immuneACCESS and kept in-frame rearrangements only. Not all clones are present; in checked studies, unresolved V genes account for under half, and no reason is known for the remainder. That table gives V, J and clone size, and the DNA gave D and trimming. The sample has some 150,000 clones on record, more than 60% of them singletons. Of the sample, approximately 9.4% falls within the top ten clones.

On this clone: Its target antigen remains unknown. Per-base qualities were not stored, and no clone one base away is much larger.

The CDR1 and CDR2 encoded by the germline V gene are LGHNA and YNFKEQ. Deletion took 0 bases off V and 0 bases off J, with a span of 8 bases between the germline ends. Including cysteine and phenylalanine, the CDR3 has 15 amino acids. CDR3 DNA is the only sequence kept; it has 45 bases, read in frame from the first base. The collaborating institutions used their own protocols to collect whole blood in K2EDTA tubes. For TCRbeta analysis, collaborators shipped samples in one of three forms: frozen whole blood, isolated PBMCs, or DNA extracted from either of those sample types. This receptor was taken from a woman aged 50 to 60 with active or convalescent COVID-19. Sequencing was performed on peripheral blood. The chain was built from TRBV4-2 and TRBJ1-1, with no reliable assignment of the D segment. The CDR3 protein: CASSQEGRMNTEAFF. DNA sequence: TGTGCCAGCAGCCAAGAAGGGAGGATGAACACTGAAGCTTTCTTT.